This TCR beta chain was recorded in a study of T cell repertoires in cytomegalovirus infection. As for the study in general: CMV infection plus the matching HLA type was flagged by public TCR beta signatures.

A remark on this clonotype: Its antigen is unknown.

V lost 4 bases, J lost 3 bases, and 12 bases lay in between. In germline, CDR1 is LNHDA, CDR2 SQIVND (reference sequence). The CDR3 has 14 amino acids. The study's findings and limits: HLA-C-restricted TCR beta clonotypes specific for CMV led the ex vivo response.

TCRdb reanalysed the reads using MiXCR and keeps one entry per CDR3 protein. The sample carries nearly 700,000 distinct CDR3 sequences, roughly 36% recorded once. V and J are TRBV19 and TRBJ1-2; D uncertain. The receptor's source is a human donor in good health (CMV status not recorded). Some clones in this sample may be carry-over from other donors' samples. The starting material was cultured PBMCs, obtained from culture after CMV antigen stimulation. CDR3 in DNA: TGTGCCAGTAGTACCCCCGGGAGGGACTATGGCTACACCTTC. As protein: CASSTPGRDYGYTF.